This TCR beta chain was identified in a study of fetal regulatory T cell absence and autoimmunity (dated by TCRdb to about 2017). Study-wide context: Exocrine pancreas autoimmunity was seen in the IPEX patients without clinical diabetes. What the study reported, not specific to this receptor: The TCR compartment showed significant oligoclonal enrichment in pancreas versus cord blood, with some top clones over 85-fold enriched. The oligoclonal enrichment was interpreted as supporting antigen-driven autoimmunity in the pancreas before birth in IPEX syndrome. Cord blood and pancreas had broadly similar TRB gene family usage, which resembled published neonatal and adult repertoires.

TCRbeta CDR3 regions were amplified and barcoded by two-step multiplex PCR on the immunoSEQ human TCRbeta survey platform. Sequencing of the libraries was done on Illumina instruments, and IgH was sequenced in parallel from the same samples. The source study handled its data this way. Raw reads were filtered against IMGT V, D, J definitions and binned by a nearest-neighbor algorithm to remove PCR and sequencing errors. A clone was defined by an identical nucleotide sequence, and differential abundance between tissues was tested with a Fisher exact test for each clone at a pFDR threshold of p<0.01. A minimum inclusion filter of 10 in either sample excluded clones with frequencies too low for statistical inference. The immunoSEQ Analyzer was used for pairwise clonal comparisons, and IMGT tools were used to assess gene family usage. What TCRdb holds here is the immuneACCESS table cut down to in-frame rearrangements. Part of the clones is not present; checked against another copy, under half of the missing clones reflect an unresolved V gene, and the others are unexplained. The V and J calls and clone size come from that table; D and trimming were worked out from the DNA. The sample data list roughly 95,000 clones, and 72% of these were observed just once. The top ten clonotypes cover roughly 2% of the sample.

For repertoire sequencing, genomic DNA was processed from frozen pancreas tissue. Genomic DNA, about 1.8-3 ug, was extracted from umbilical cord blood or frozen pancreas using the DNeasy Blood and Tissue Kit. As concerns this clone: The antigen it binds to is not known. Qualities for individual bases were not recorded, and no much larger clone is one base off.

The trim is 4 bases for V and 1 base for J, with a gap of 13 bases between the germline ends. CDR1 and CDR2 (SNHLY, FYNNEI) derive from the germline V gene. Including the terminal cysteine and phenylalanine, the CDR3 comprises 15 residues. The retained sequence is limited to the CDR3, 45 bases, with the frame set at the first base. The source is a male donor with IPEX syndrome. Input material: pancreas tissue. The V gene is TRBV2 and the J gene is TRBJ1-1; D gene: possibly TRBD1, on 5 matching bases. The CDR3 in this case is CASSVMGLGNTEAFF. The DNA reads as follows: TGTGCCAGCAGTGTCATGGGGCTGGGGAACACTGAAGCTTTCTTT.